The 29 T cell receptor beta chains presented below share a single source sample, sequenced in a study of vaccination effects on CD4 cells after COVID-19. No antigen has been identified for these receptors. Antigen-specific CD4+ T cell clonotypes were called by their expansion after viral peptide-pool culture in ViraFEST. Between days 9 and 11 of culture, CD4+ T cells were separated out. Documented for the person is a PCR-confirmed SARS-CoV-2 infection occurring between March and December 2020. Each person got two doses of an mRNA SARS-CoV-2 vaccine, BNT162b2 or mRNA-1273. Sequencing was performed with immunoSEQ multiplex PCR; in TCRdb, only in-frame clones are kept and a portion is missing. This sample has roughly 15,000 clones, with around 78% found just once. The sequences come from CD4+ T cells from PBMCs cultured with HCoV-NL63 spike peptides, collected after COVID-19 vaccination. The source is a human donor who had a prior SARS-CoV-2 infection.

The chain couples TRBV18 to TRBJ2-5; D not certain. Germline values: CDR1 KGHSH, CDR2 LQKENI. Trimming took off 6 bases at V and 2 bases at J, with 10 bases between the two ends. This CDR3 spans 13 amino acids. The CDR3 DNA reads as TGTGCCAGCTCGCCCCTTAGACAAGAGACCCAGTACTTC. Protein product: CASSPLRQETQYF.

The gene calls are TRBV19 and TRBJ2-7; D possibly corresponds to TRBD2 (6 bases). This CDR3 is built from 14 residues. Trimming took 6 bases from V and 0 from J, leaving 12 bases between them. The V gene's germline CDR1 is LNHDA and CDR2 SQIVND (reference sequence). CDR3 amino acids: CASRGGGSSYEQYF. As DNA, the CDR3 is TGTGCCAGTAGGGGTGGGGGGAGCTCCTACGAGCAGTACTTC. Drawing the rest from reference TRBV19 and TRBJ2-7, the complete variable domain is DGGITQSPKYLFRKEGQNVTLSCEQNLNHDAMYWYRQDPGQGLRLIYYSQIVNDFQKGDIAEGYSVSREKKESFPLTVTSAQKNPTAFYLCASRGGGSSYEQYFGPGTRLTVT.

The chain recombines TRBV6-1 with TRBJ1-5; the D gene is possibly TRBD1 (5 bases). CDR3 length equals 15 residues. Germline V gene data show CDR1 as MNHNS and CDR2 as SASEGT. Deletions cut 2 bases from V and 3 bases from J, with 11 bases between. This chain's CDR3 is CASSENRFANQPQHF. CDR3 bases: TGTGCCAGCAGTGAAAACAGGTTCGCCAATCAGCCCCAGCATTTT.

The J gene is TRBJ2-3, the V gene TRBV7-2; D not resolved. The ends were cut back, 0 bases at V and 2 bases at J, with 6 bases in the middle. The CDR3 extends over 14 amino acids. Germline-derived CDR1 and CDR2 are SGHTA and FQGNSA. The CDR3 region is CASSLARNTDTQYF. The CDR3 nucleotides are TGTGCCAGCAGCTTAGCGCGGAACACAGATACGCAGTATTTT.

The rearrangement joins TRBV19 to TRBJ2-2, with D possibly TRBD2 on 6 matching bases. The germline CDR1 and CDR2 sequences are LNHDA and SQIVND (reference sequence). The CDR3 is 16 residues long. V was clipped by 7 bases and J by 4 bases, with 19 bases between them. For the CDR3, the DNA is TGTGCCAGTACTCTACAAACCGGGGGAGGCACCGGGGAGCTGTTTTTT. Translating it yields CASTLQTGGGTGELFF.

The CDR3, as DNA: TGTGCCAGCAGCTTAAGCGATCTGGCTGAGCAGTTCTTC. Translated: CASSLSDLAEQFF. This chain uses TRBV7-3 with TRBJ2-1, with D hard to call. Between the trimmed V and J ends, which lost 1 base and 9 bases, there was a span of 10 bases. The V gene's germline CDR1 is SGHTA and CDR2 FQGTGA. The CDR3 runs 13 residues.

The chain recombines TRBV3-1 (or the pseudogene TRBV3-2) with TRBJ1-6; D is uncertain. The CDR3 runs to 12 residues. Germline V gives CDR1 LGHDT, CDR2 YNNKEL (reference sequence). Trimming removed 4 bases from V and 5 bases from J, with 3 bases in between. The CDR3 loop reads CASSLHNSPLHF. DNA for the CDR3: TGTGCCAGCAGCCTTCATAATTCACCCCTCCACTTT.

The rearrangement links TRBV3-1 (or the pseudogene TRBV3-2) to TRBJ2-2; D may correspond to TRBD1 or TRBD2 (5 bases each). Germline V CDR1 and CDR2: LGHDT, YNNKEL (reference sequence). Trimming stripped 3 bases from V and 4 bases from J, with 9 bases between. The CDR3 runs 14 residues. The CDR3 spells CASSQMGVTGELFF. As DNA, the CDR3 is TGTGCCAGCAGCCAGATGGGGGTCACCGGGGAGCTGTTTTTT.

The rearrangement uses TRBV21-1 and TRBJ1-1; TRBD1, the table's D call, lacks a check against the DNA. TRBV21-1 is listed as a pseudogene. The CDR3 extends over 15 amino acids. CDR3 sequence reads: CASSDRDRGYTEAFF. The DNA of the CDR3 is TGTGCCAGCAGCGACCGGGACAGGGGTTACACTGAAGCTTTCTTT.

This clone was detected once. The chain uses TRBV6-5 and TRBJ2-7; weak D call: TRBD1 (6 bases). Between the trimmed V and J ends, which lost 6 bases and 2 bases, there was a span of 11 bases. The CDR3 extends over 13 amino acids. CDR1 is MNHEY and CDR2 is SVGAGI in the germline V gene. The CDR3 DNA follows: TGTGCCAGCAGCCGGGACACTACCTACGAGCAGTACTTC. This encodes CASSRDTTYEQYF.

The chain recombines TRBV2 with TRBJ2-3; D is unresolved. The CDR3 contains 13 residues. V dropped 4 bases and J dropped 2 bases, with 7 bases sitting between them. Germline-derived CDR1 and CDR2 are SNHLY and FYNNEI. CDR3 protein: CASSVGLTDTQYF. The CDR3 bases are TGTGCCAGCAGTGTTGGCCTCACAGATACGCAGTATTTT.

Turning to this clone: Mismatch with germline at one junction end may stem from a read error. Other nucleotide sequences in the sample specify the same CDR3. This chain links TRBV3-1 (or the pseudogene TRBV3-2) with TRBJ1-6; no reliable D call. Germline lookup yields CDR1 LGHDT and CDR2 YNNKEL (reference sequence). This CDR3 is built from 13 residues. The CDR3 sequence: CASSQGPPPPLHF. The CDR3 nucleotides read TGTGCCAGCAGCCAAGGGCCACCTCCCCCCCTTCACTTT.

This clone was detected once. The chain links TRBV2 to TRBJ2-5; 7 nucleotides line up with TRBD1. Trimming cost V 4 bases and J 2 bases; bases outside gene matches: 7. Germline assignment: CDR1 SNHLY and CDR2 FYNNEI. This CDR3 is 15 amino acids long. CDR3 amino acids: CASSGAPGQQETQYF. The CDR3 coding sequence is TGTGCCAGCAGTGGAGCCCCGGGACAGCAAGAGACCCAGTACTTC.

This clone came up a few times. The V and J genes are TRBV30 and TRBJ2-7; D is undetermined. V lost 1 base and J 3 bases, leaving 4 bases between the germline ends. The germline V gene encodes CDR1 GTSNPN and CDR2 SVGIG (reference sequence). This CDR3 comprises 11 residues. Here the CDR3 reads CAWSANYEQYF. CDR3 nucleotides: TGTGCCTGGAGTGCTAACTACGAGCAGTACTTC.

This clone showed up just once. The rearrangement joins TRBV19 to TRBJ1-2; 7 bases are a match to TRBD1. The CDR3 is 12 amino acids. The germline V gene has CDR1 LNHDA and CDR2 SQIVND (reference sequence). The V and J ends lost 5 bases and 7 bases, in that order; junction bases with no gene match: 4. The CDR3 spells CASSDRVGGYTF. The CDR3 DNA follows: TGTGCCAGTAGTGACAGGGTGGGTGGCTACACCTTC.

J is TRBJ2-5 and V is TRBV4-1, with 7 bases identical to TRBD2. This CDR3 region has 16 residues. Losses at the gene ends were 5 bases for V and 4 bases for J; bases not matched to a gene: 13. The germline gives CDR1 MGHRA, CDR2 YSYEKL. The CDR3 loop is CASSAQIPGRRETQYF. The CDR3 DNA reads as TGCGCCAGCAGCGCACAAATTCCCGGGAGGAGAGAGACCCAGTACTTC.

This clone showed up just once. V is TRBV6-5 and J is TRBJ1-4, with 9 bases matching TRBD1. The CDR3 has 14 amino acids. With V trimmed by 6 bases and J by 8 bases, 7 bases remained unmatched. Germline lookup yields CDR1 MNHEY and CDR2 SVGAGI. CDR3 region: CASRVGQGQEKLFF. The CDR3 DNA is TGTGCCAGCAGGGTGGGACAGGGCCAAGAAAAACTGTTTTTT.

The gene calls are TRBV5-1 and TRBJ2-6, with no clear D. Germline CDR1 SGHRS, CDR2 YFSETQ. The CDR3 is made up of 15 amino acids. V lost 7 bases to trimming and J lost 4 bases, with 15 bases between them. The CDR3 protein is CASAHQRSGANVLTF. DNA for the CDR3: TGCGCCAGCGCTCACCAACGATCAGGGGCCAACGTCCTGACTTTC.

The V gene is TRBV18, the J gene TRBJ2-5; 10 nucleotides match TRBD2. There are 20 residues in the CDR3. J lost 3 bases, V lost 0 bases, and 16 bases had no gene match. CDR1 and CDR2 (germline): KGHSH, LQKENI. CDR3 nucleotides: TGTGCCAGCTCACCACCTGTACTAGCGGGGAATAACCGGGTCGAAGAGACCCAGTACTTC. Translated, it gives CASSPPVLAGNNRVEETQYF.

The chain has TRBV28 and TRBJ2-1, with 7 bases that match TRBD2. The germline V gene has CDR1 MDHEN and CDR2 SYDVKM. This CDR3 contains 15 residues. With V trimmed by 7 bases and J by 2 bases, 8 bases remained unmatched. The DNA of the CDR3 is TGTGCCAGCAAATTGGGGGGAGGGGCCTACAATGAGCAGTTCTTC. Its translation: CASKLGGGAYNEQFF.

This chain's CDR3 is CASRTTSGSQETQYF. As DNA, the CDR3 is TGTGCCAGCAGAACTACTAGCGGGAGTCAAGAGACCCAGTACTTC. This chain connects TRBV27 to TRBJ2-5; 11 nucleotides line up with TRBD2. The CDR3 has 15 residues. Germline V gene data show CDR1 as MNHEY and CDR2 as SMNVEV (reference sequence). V shed 6 bases and J 2 bases; nucleotides not matched to a gene: 5.

This clone came up a few times. V is TRBV5-4 and J is TRBJ2-7, with TRBD1 matching over 11 bases. Germline values: CDR1 SGHNT, CDR2 YYREEE (reference sequence). The CDR3 runs to 14 residues. Trimming at V came to 0 bases and at J to 6 bases, leaving 2 bases not matched to a gene. The CDR3 reads CASSLGTGGLEQYF. CDR3 DNA sequence: TGTGCCAGCAGCTTGGGGACAGGGGGCCTCGAGCAGTACTTC. The full variable domain, completed using reference TRBV5-4 and TRBJ2-7, is ETGVTQSPTHLIKTRGQQVTLRCSSQSGHNTVSWYQQALGQGPQFIFQYYREEENGRGNFPPRFSGLQFPNYSSELNVNALELDDSALYLCASSLGTGGLEQYFGPGTRLTVT.

The gene calls are TRBV5-8 and TRBJ1-5, with 11 bases identical to TRBD1. With 3 bases clipped from V and 0 bases from J, the junction kept 8 bases outside the gene matches. Germline V lookup: CDR1 SGHTS, CDR2 YDEGEE. The CDR3 totals 18 residues. Here the CDR3 reads CASSSWGQGELSNQPQHF. DNA of the CDR3: TGTGCCAGCAGCTCCTGGGGACAGGGGGAACTTAGCAATCAGCCCCAGCATTTT.

This chain joins TRBV7-3 and TRBJ2-3, with TRBD1 as a possible D gene (5 bases). The germline V gene has CDR1 SGHTA and CDR2 FQGTGA. This CDR3 comprises 15 residues. Trimming took off 6 bases at V and 7 bases at J, with 20 bases between the two ends. CDR3 DNA: TGTGCCAGCAGTCTAGGGGTTGGTAGGGGAAATACGCAGTATTTT. Encoded protein: CASSLGVGRGNTQYF.

This clone was seen more than once but under ten times. The J gene is TRBJ2-4, the V gene TRBV5-6, with TRBD1 identical over 7 bases. V lost 4 bases and J lost 1; bases outside the gene matches: 5. The CDR3 is made up of 15 amino acids. Germline values: CDR1 SGHDT, CDR2 YYEEEE. CDR3 amino acids: CASSHRGLAKNIQYF. Here the CDR3 DNA reads TGTGCCAGCAGCCACAGGGGTCTGGCCAAAAACATTCAGTACTTC.

The chain recombines TRBV19 with TRBJ2-7; the match to TRBD2 covers 9 bases. Germline CDR1 and CDR2: LNHDA and SQIVND (reference sequence). V gave up 1 base and J gave up 6 bases; unmatched junction bases: 1. The length of the CDR3 is 13 residues. This CDR3 is CASSIVAGVEQYF. The DNA of the CDR3 is TGTGCCAGTAGTATAGTAGCGGGGGTCGAGCAGTACTTC.

The J gene is TRBJ2-2, the V gene TRBV2; no firm D call. Between the trimmed V and J ends, which lost 0 bases and 5 bases, there was a span of 13 bases. This CDR3 spans 16 amino acids. Germline V gives CDR1 SNHLY, CDR2 FYNNEI. DNA of the CDR3: TGTGCCAGCAGTGAAGCCCGGGTGGTGCGGACCGGGGAGCTGTTTTTT. Translation gives CASSEARVVRTGELFF.

This clone has a handful of counts. The chain couples TRBV27 to TRBJ2-2; 7 bases match TRBD1. Germline lookup yields CDR1 MNHEY and CDR2 SMNVEV (reference sequence). Trimming at V came to 5 bases and at J to 3 bases, leaving 6 bases not matched to a gene. The CDR3 totals 15 residues. As DNA, the CDR3 is TGTGCCAGCAGTATGGACAGGAGGTACACCGGGGAGCTGTTTTTT. Translated: CASSMDRRYTGELFF.

The chain has TRBV11-2 and TRBJ1-4; 7 bases map to TRBD1. The CDR3 totals 15 residues. Trimming took 5 bases from V and 7 from J; bases not matched to a gene: 10. Germline V CDR1 and CDR2: SGHAT, FQNNGV. The CDR3 sequence is CASSPTGTVGEKLFF. CDR3 sequence (DNA): TGTGCCAGCAGCCCAACCGGGACAGTGGGTGAAAAACTGTTTTTT.